This TCR beta chain was recorded in a study of cytomegalovirus exposure and HLA in healthy donors. It was with 60 Vbeta and 13 Jbeta primers that the PCR ran. Some clones are missing from TCRdb's copy, which holds only in-frame ones; the method was immunoSEQ multiplex PCR. The data contain roughly 220,000 clones, roughly 80% of them singletons. Notes on the study in general: The later analysis indicated that the majority of CMV-associated TCR beta chains appeared HLA-restricted. Presence/absence analyses took donor sequencing depth as roughly uniform. Highly shared sequence variants in one cluster were likely a sequencing artifact.

Germline CDR1 is MGHRA and CDR2 is YSYEKL. The CDR3 has 15 amino acids. Trimming cost V 1 base and J 8 bases, with 15 bases left between them. Only one count was recorded for this clone. Its antigen is still unknown. The donors (healthy individuals) were bone marrow donors. This chain uses TRBV4-1 with TRBJ2-1, with D unresolved. The sample comprised PBMCs. The sequence came from a man aged 50 to 59 in good health and CMV-seronegative. The CDR3 DNA reads as TGCGCCAGCAGCCAAGTTGGGCTGCTATTCGATGAGCAGTTCTTC. Protein: CASSQVGLLFDEQFF.